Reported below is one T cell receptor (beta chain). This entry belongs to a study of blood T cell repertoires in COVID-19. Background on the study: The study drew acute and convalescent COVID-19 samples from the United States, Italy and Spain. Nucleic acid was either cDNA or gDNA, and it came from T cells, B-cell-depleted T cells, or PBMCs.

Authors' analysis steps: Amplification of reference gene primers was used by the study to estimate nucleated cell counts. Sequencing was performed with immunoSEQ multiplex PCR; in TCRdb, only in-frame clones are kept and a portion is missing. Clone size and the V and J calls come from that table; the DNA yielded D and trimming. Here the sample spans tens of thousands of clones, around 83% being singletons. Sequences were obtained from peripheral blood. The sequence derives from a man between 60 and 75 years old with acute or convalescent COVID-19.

CDR3 residues: CASSPSDGTGTLSYGYTF. In DNA form, the CDR3 reads TGTGCCAGCAGCCCCAGTGACGGTACAGGGACCCTATCCTATGGCTACACCTTC. This rearrangement joins TRBV3-1 (or the pseudogene TRBV3-2) to TRBJ1-2; a weak D match, TRBD1 (6 bases). The V end lost 4 bases, the J end lost 4 bases, and 25 bases lay between the germline ends. The CDR3 runs 18 residues. Germline values: CDR1 LGHDT, CDR2 YNNKEL (reference sequence).